Sequencing of this T cell receptor (beta chain) was carried out in a study of persistence of HIV-infected CD4 T cells. On the study more broadly: The sample holds CD4+ T cells responsive to CMV or HIV-1 Gag. Study conclusions and caveats: CMV- and Gag-responding cells had lower TCRbeta richness than CD3/CD28-responding cells. Degenerate expanded CDR3beta sequences were enriched among CMV- and Gag-responding cells.

Sequencing used immunoSEQ version 4 in survey mode. The method was immunoSEQ multiplex PCR; TCRdb's version includes in-frame clones alone and lacks a portion of them. The data show about 40,000 clones, with around 82% seen just once and more than 13% held by the top ten. An overlapping HIV-1 Gag peptide pool stimulated these cells at about 0.9 ug/peptide/mL. Sorted nonresponding memory CD4+ T cells were CD40L-negative, CD69-negative, CD45RO-high. Germline loops: CDR1 LGHDT, CDR2 YNNKEL (reference sequence). The V gene lost 1 base and the J gene lost 4 bases, with 11 bases spanning the gap. This CDR3 region has 15 residues. This clone was seen more than once but under ten times. Its target is unknown.

The chain couples TRBV3-1 (or the pseudogene TRBV3-2) to TRBJ1-5, with unresolved D. This sequence was found in an adult man with HIV who was CMV-seropositive. The material was CD4+ T cells sorted from PBMCs after roughly 20-hour stimulation, obtained from a patient who received antiretroviral therapy. CDR3 region: CASSQGTGPNQPQHF. CDR3 sequence (DNA): TGTGCCAGCAGCCAAGGAACGGGTCCTAATCAGCCCCAGCATTTT.